This T cell receptor (beta chain) was documented in a study of regulatory T cells in long-lasting Graves disease (dated by TCRdb to the early 2020s). For the study in its entirety: To count as having persistent Graves' disease, a patient had to have received antithyroid drug treatment for over 5 years with TSH receptor autoantibodies remaining persistently positive. The study was conducted in China and was registered as a clinical trial. TCR sequencing covered about 13 persistent and approximately 20 newly diagnosed Graves' disease patients, 33 samples in total. Persistent Graves' disease patients in the clinical cohort had taken antithyroid drugs for roughly ten years on average. Patients with persistent Graves' disease were compared with patients with newly diagnosed Graves' disease using TCR sequencing and RNA sequencing of peripheral blood. Beyond this particular receptor, the publication reports: More public clonotypes were shared among persistent patients (roughly 2,700) than among newly diagnosed patients (just under 1,000). Persistent Graves' disease patients showed lower TCR Shannon entropy and fewer highly expanded clones than newly diagnosed patients, suggesting clonal expansion. Preferential use of TRBV28, TRBJ1-2 and TRBJ2-5 was observed in persistent disease, whereas TRBV20-1 and TRBJ2-1 were favored in newly diagnosed disease. The study examined only peripheral blood because the primary lesion, thyroid tissue, could not be accessed. Only the TCR beta chain was sequenced and analyzed. The authors acknowledged the small sample size as a limitation that may reduce accuracy.

The library was generated by multiplex PCR. Sequencing took place on an Illumina HiSeq 4000. To build TCR beta libraries, CDR3 regions were amplified by Arm-PCR using iRepertoire HTBI primers. Before sequencing, the PCR products underwent gel purification. The authors' analysis ran thus. Across samples, 60 to 75 TRBV and approximately 15 TRBJ segments were identified and used for gene usage analysis of CDR3 amino acid clonotypes. COPE and FqMerger were used to merge the filtered high-quality paired reads into contigs. BLAST was used to align contigs to IMGT TRBV, TRBD and TRBJ reference genes, with CDR3 defined following IMGT. Any clonotype with a frequency above 0.1% was classified as a highly expanded clone. Shannon entropy was used to measure repertoire diversity, and the Gini coefficient was used to measure V-J evenness. Clonotypes shared by more than one individual were considered public. Clones were called with MiXCR by TCRdb after fastp trimmed the public reads at Q25, and only in-frame beta chains were retained. Each CDR3 protein appears once, grouped with its most common genes and DNA. For this entry, the V and J calls and clone size follow TCRdb and not the study's own pipeline. The sample has roughly 450,000 distinct CDR3 sequences on record, 23% of them singletons. The ten most abundant clones make up 26% of the sample.

In regard to this clonotype: There is no known antigen for this receptor. There are no base qualities to consult, and no much larger clone falls within one base.

The time point tag for this specimen amounts to: persistent/refractory GD, antithyroid drugs over 5 years with positive TRAb. For both TCR sequencing and RNA sequencing, RNA was extracted from PBMCs in TRIzol. The diagnosis of Graves' disease followed American Thyroid Association guidelines. Recruitment of patients was carried out at an endocrinology department in Xi'an, China. Each patient gave about 10 milliliters of peripheral blood, collected in an EDTA anticoagulant tube. Ficoll Paque Plus density gradient separation was used to isolate PBMCs, and no additional T cell sorting was done. An Agilent 2100 Bioanalyzer and agarose gel were used to check RNA quality, and a NanoDrop 2000 was used to measure RNA concentration. Unmatched junction bases come to 5, with V trimmed by 5 bases and J by 3 bases. From the cysteine up to the phenylalanine, the CDR3 has a length of 14 residues. Only CDR3 DNA remains: 42 bases, in frame from the first base. CDR1 and CDR2 (SEHNR, FQNEAQ) derive from the germline V gene (reference sequence).

The receptor was derived from a female donor with Graves disease. The sequence is built from TRBV7-9 and TRBJ2-5, and TRBD2 matches 8 of the central bases. Sequencing used peripheral blood mononuclear cells (PBMCs), obtained when the disease was refractory, from a patient treated with antithyroid drugs. The CDR3 here reads CASSPGRGEETQYF. At the DNA level, the sequence is TGTGCCAGCAGCCCAGGGCGGGGGGAAGAGACCCAGTACTTC.